Following are 30 T cell receptor beta chains from one sample sequenced in a study of cytomegalovirus exposure and HLA in healthy donors. PCR was performed using 60 Vbeta and 13 Jbeta primers. The data were produced by immunoSEQ multiplex PCR, yet TCRdb's version contains in-frame clones alone and is incomplete. This table holds some 110,000 clones, more than 70% found once. Input material: PBMCs. Every receptor here comes from a man between 50 and 59 years old in good health and CMV-seropositive.

The V gene is TRBV14, the J gene TRBJ2-6, with 8 nucleotides matching TRBD1. CDR1 is SGHDN and CDR2 is FVKESK in the germline V gene. After removal of 4 bases from V and 0 bases from J, the junction contained 11 bases not matched to a gene. The CDR3 is made up of 19 amino acids. The CDR3 DNA is TGTGCCAGCAGCCTCCTCCCAGGGGGCTTTAGCTCTGGGGCCAACGTCCTGACTTTC. It specifies CASSLLPGGFSSGANVLTF.

V usage is TRBV6-4 and J usage is TRBJ2-2; 11 nucleotides align to TRBD2. The germline gives CDR1 MRHNA, CDR2 SNTAGT. The CDR3 loop spans 15 amino acids. V dropped 7 bases and J dropped 3; count of bases not matched to a gene: 4. The DNA for the CDR3 is TGTGCCAGCACCCGACTAGCGGGGTACACCGGGGAGCTGTTTTTT. Amino acid sequence: CASTRLAGYTGELFF.

The V and J genes are TRBV27 and TRBJ2-2; D is unresolved. The CDR3 runs 15 residues. V lost 6 bases to trimming and J lost 0 bases, with 11 bases between them. CDR1 MNHEY and CDR2 SMNVEV come from the germline V gene (reference sequence). The CDR3: CASSSPYANTGELFF. DNA of the CDR3: TGTGCCAGCAGCTCCCCCTACGCGAACACCGGGGAGCTGTTTTTT.

The chain is built from TRBV7-6 and TRBJ1-1, with D perhaps TRBD1 (6 bases). Looked up from germline, CDR1 is SGHVS and CDR2 is FNYEAQ. Trimming took 5 bases from V and 7 from J, leaving 11 bases between them. The CDR3 consists of 12 residues. CDR3 DNA sequence: TGTGCCAGCAGCCCTCAGGGGATTGAAGCTTTCTTT. It codes for CASSPQGIEAFF. Full variable domain (rest looked up from reference TRBV7-6 and TRBJ1-1): GAGVSQSPRYKVTKRGQDVALRCDPISGHVSLYWYRQALGQGPEFLTYFNYEAQQDKSGLPNDRFSAERPEGSISTLTIQRTEQRDSAMYRCASSPQGIEAFFGQGTRLTVV.

The chain uses TRBV10-2 and TRBJ1-2, with TRBD1 matching over 7 bases. This CDR3 has 13 amino acids. Trimming cost V 2 bases and J 3 bases; bases outside gene matches: 0. Germline V gene sequence: CDR1 WSHSY, CDR2 SAAADI. CDR3 sequence: CASSEDRDYGYTF. DNA for the CDR3: TGCGCCAGCAGTGAGGACAGGGACTATGGCTACACCTTC.

The chain employs TRBV4-1 and TRBJ2-7; 10 bases match TRBD2. J lost 0 bases, V lost 4 bases, and 6 bases had no gene match. Germline V gene data show CDR1 as MGHRA and CDR2 as YSYEKL. This CDR3 has 16 amino acids. For the CDR3, the DNA is TGCGCCAGCAGCCCTTTCCCTAGCGGGAGCTCCTACGAGCAGTACTTC. Encoded protein: CASSPFPSGSSYEQYF.

The rearrangement uses TRBV10-3 and TRBJ1-5; 7 positions match TRBD1. The CDR3 is 14 amino acids. With V trimmed by 8 bases and J by 3 bases, 7 bases remained unmatched. Germline V CDR1 and CDR2: ENHRY, SYGVKD. The CDR3 nucleotides are TGTGCCATCGGGGTAGGGACAGACAATCAGCCCCAGCATTTT. It encodes CAIGVGTDNQPQHF.

The J gene is TRBJ1-1, the V gene TRBV6-5; possible D gene TRBD1, 5 bases. This CDR3 is 13 amino acids long. Deletions cut 4 bases from V and 4 bases from J, with 10 bases between. The germline V gene has CDR1 MNHEY and CDR2 SVGAGI. CDR3 coding DNA: TGTGCCAGCAGTTCAGGGCCGCGCACTGAAGCTTTCTTT. Translating it yields CASSSGPRTEAFF.

This clone came up once. CDR3 sequence: CASNTGLAGYEQYF. The DNA for the CDR3 is TGTGCCAGCAATACGGGACTAGCGGGATACGAGCAGTACTTC. The chain couples TRBV28 to TRBJ2-7, with 13 bases lining up with TRBD2. V lost 7 bases to trimming and J lost 4 bases; unmatched junction nucleotides: 4. This CDR3 is 14 amino acids long. The V gene's germline CDR1 is MDHEN and CDR2 SYDVKM. The full variable domain, rest sourced from reference TRBV28 and TRBJ2-7, is DVKVTQSSRYLVKRTGEKVFLECVQDMDHENMFWYRQDPGLGLRLIYFSYDVKMKEKGDIPEGYSVSREKKERFSLILESASTNQTSMYLCASNTGLAGYEQYFGPGTRLTVT.

The chain links TRBV5-5 to TRBJ2-7; TRBD1 might be the D (6 bases). The CDR3 is 15 residues long. Trimming shortened V by 4 bases and J by 2 bases, and 16 bases separated the two germline ends. Germline V gene data show CDR1 as SGHKS and CDR2 as YYEKEE (reference sequence). The DNA of the CDR3 is TGTGCCAGCAGCCCCCTCCAGGGGACGGCCTACGAGCAGTACTTC. Its protein is CASSPLQGTAYEQYF.

This clone was found a few times. The V gene is TRBV6-1, the J gene TRBJ1-4; 7 bases map to TRBD1. The V gene end was trimmed by 5 bases and the J gene end by 6 bases; junction bases not matched to a gene: 6. Germline V gene lookup returns CDR1 MNHNS and CDR2 SASEGT. The CDR3 is 14 residues long. The CDR3 loop reads CASSRQGSDEKLFF. The CDR3 nucleotides are TGTGCCAGCAGTCGACAGGGAAGTGATGAAAAACTGTTTTTT.

The V and J genes are TRBV11-2 and TRBJ1-2; D not certain. The CDR3 has 14 residues. The germline CDR1 and CDR2 sequences are SGHAT and FQNNGV. V dropped 4 bases and J dropped 1 base, with 10 bases sitting between them. The CDR3 protein is CASSSDTVNYGYTF. The CDR3 coding sequence is TGTGCCAGCAGCTCCGATACAGTTAACTATGGCTACACCTTC.

A single count supports this clone. The J gene is TRBJ1-2, the V gene TRBV4-3; maybe TRBD1 (6 bases). This CDR3 is built from 13 residues. From germline, CDR1 is LGHNA and CDR2 YSLEER. Trimming took 0 bases from V and 7 from J, leaving 9 bases between them. Here the CDR3 DNA reads TGCGCCAGCAGCCAAGATAGGGGGACTGGCTACACCTTC. As protein: CASSQDRGTGYTF.

This clone was counted a few times. The chain uses TRBV29-1 and TRBJ1-4, with D perhaps matching TRBD1 (5 bases). V was shortened by 7 bases and J by 8 bases, with 20 bases between the two germline ends. Looked up from germline, CDR1 is SQVTM and CDR2 is ANQGSEA. CDR3 length equals 14 residues. CDR3 bases: TGCAGCGCTACATTCCCCCCGGGGGGGGAAAAACTGTTTTTT. It encodes CSATFPPGGEKLFF.

This chain joins TRBV28 and TRBJ1-6; D is perhaps TRBD1 (5 bases). The germline CDR1 and CDR2 sequences are MDHEN and SYDVKM. The CDR3 loop spans 14 amino acids. Between the trimmed V and J ends, which lost 6 bases and 8 bases, there was a span of 14 bases. DNA for the CDR3: TGTGCCAGCAGCTTCGACAGCTTCGATTCACCCCTCCACTTT. Encoded protein: CASSFDSFDSPLHF.

The chain links TRBV18 to TRBJ1-2, with D perhaps matching TRBD1 (6 bases). This CDR3 has 13 amino acids. V was clipped by 2 bases and J by 3 bases, with 7 bases between them. The germline V gene encodes CDR1 KGHSH and CDR2 LQKENI. The CDR3 here is CASSPGGHYGYTF. The CDR3, as DNA: TGTGCCAGCTCACCAGGGGGCCACTATGGCTACACCTTC.

The gene calls are TRBV29-1 and TRBJ2-2; 8 nucleotides line up with TRBD1. The trim removed 3 bases at V and 5 bases at J, leaving 11 bases unmatched. The CDR3 sequence is 16 residues long. Germline CDR1 is SQVTM and CDR2 is ANQGSEA. This CDR3 reads CSVENLQGARTGELFF. In DNA, the CDR3 is TGCAGCGTTGAGAACCTTCAGGGGGCCCGAACCGGGGAGCTGTTTTTT.

V gene TRBV7-2 combines with J gene TRBJ1-1; D call uncertain. Trimming removed 3 bases at V and 0 bases at J, with 11 bases between. The germline gives CDR1 SGHTA, CDR2 FQGNSA. The CDR3 has 15 amino acids. CDR3 DNA sequence: TGTGCCAGCAGCTTGTACAACAGAATGAACACTGAAGCTTTCTTT. Its translation: CASSLYNRMNTEAFF.

The rearrangement joins TRBV5-1 to TRBJ2-7; D may be TRBD2 (7 bases). Germline assignment: CDR1 SGHRS and CDR2 YFSETQ. The V end lost 7 bases, the J end lost 0 bases, and 14 bases lay between the germline ends. This CDR3 region has 14 residues. CDR3 bases: TGCGCCAGCGCGGGGGCAGTGAGCTCCTACGAGCAGTACTTC. Translation: CASAGAVSSYEQYF.

The chain combines TRBV5-1 with TRBJ2-3; the match to TRBD2 covers 11 bases. Per germline, CDR1 SGHRS and CDR2 YFSETQ. The J segment lost 4 bases and the V segment lost 4 bases, leaving 8 bases of the junction unmatched. The CDR3 is made up of 16 amino acids. CDR3 DNA sequence: TGCGCCAGCAGCCCCGGACTAGCGGGTTGGTCAGATACGCAGTATTTT. It yields the protein CASSPGLAGWSDTQYF.

The chain has TRBV6-5 and TRBJ1-1; possible D gene TRBD1, 5 bases. The CDR3 is 15 residues long. The germline V gene encodes CDR1 MNHEY and CDR2 SVGAGI. V was pared by 2 bases and J by 0 bases, with 10 bases between. The CDR3 here is CASSYLRVMNTEAFF. The CDR3 coding sequence is TGTGCCAGCAGTTACCTCAGGGTCATGAACACTGAAGCTTTCTTT.

A few counts support this clone. This chain connects TRBV2 to TRBJ2-7, with TRBD2 identical over 10 bases. Losses at the gene ends were 9 bases for V and 3 bases for J; bases not matched to a gene: 5. The germline CDR1 and CDR2 sequences are SNHLY and FYNNEI. CDR3 length: 13 amino acids. CDR3 residues: CASKRGGYYEQYF. As DNA, the CDR3 is TGTGCCAGTAAGCGGGGGGGTTACTACGAGCAGTACTTC.

The J gene is TRBJ2-7, the V gene TRBV6-6; D possibly corresponds to TRBD2 (5 bases). The germline V gene has CDR1 MNHNY and CDR2 SVGAGI (reference sequence). The CDR3 loop spans 11 amino acids. V dropped 6 bases and J dropped 7 bases, with 10 bases sitting between them. CDR3 DNA: TGTGCCAGCAGCGATCCGGGAGAGCAGTACTTC. It encodes CASSDPGEQYF.

V is TRBV19 and J is TRBJ1-3; the match to TRBD1 covers 7 bases. The CDR3 is made up of 15 amino acids. V dropped 11 bases and J dropped 0; count of bases not matched to a gene: 10. The V gene's germline CDR1 is LNHDA and CDR2 SQIVND (reference sequence). Here the CDR3 reads CASSPGQHSGNTIYF. The DNA of the CDR3 is TGTGCCTCATCGCCGGGACAGCACTCTGGAAACACCATATATTTT. The full variable domain, in which reference TRBV19 and TRBJ1-3 provide the parts outside the CDR3, is DGGITQSPKYLFRKEGQNVTLSCEQNLNHDAMYWYRQDPGQGLRLIYYSQIVNDFQKGDIAEGYSVSREKKESFPLTVTSAQKNPTAFYLCASSPGQHSGNTIYFGEGSWLTVV.

The chain couples TRBV27 to TRBJ2-3, with 7 bases matching TRBD2. Germline V gene sequence: CDR1 MNHEY, CDR2 SMNVEV (reference sequence). The CDR3 extends over 13 amino acids. V lost 11 bases and J lost 4; bases outside the gene matches: 9. The CDR3 DNA reads TGTGCCGTCAAGGCGGGAGCGGCAGATACGCAGTATTTT. This codes for CAVKAGAADTQYF.

The chain joins TRBV2 to TRBJ1-5; D may be TRBD1 (6 bases). Germline CDR1 is SNHLY and CDR2 is FYNNEI. This CDR3 has 17 amino acids. V was pared by 6 bases and J by 4 bases, with 22 bases between. CDR3 sequence: CASSSNPAGGTNQPQHF. CDR3 coding DNA: TGTGCCAGCAGCTCAAATCCCGCGGGGGGCACAAATCAGCCCCAGCATTTT.

The chain is built from TRBV20-1 and TRBJ2-1; no clear D. V shed 3 bases and J shed 4 bases, with 4 bases lying between them. There are 11 residues in the CDR3. Per the germline V gene, CDR1 is DFQATT and CDR2 is SNEGSKA (reference sequence). As DNA, the CDR3 is TGCAGTGCTAGGTTATACAATGAGCAGTTCTTC. Amino acids: CSARLYNEQFF.

CDR3 in amino acids: CASSMGIASGFYEQYF. As DNA, the CDR3 is TGTGCCAGTAGTATGGGGATTGCTAGCGGGTTCTACGAGCAGTACTTC. The V gene is TRBV19, the J gene TRBJ2-7, with 8 bases identical to TRBD2. CDR1 and CDR2 (germline): LNHDA, SQIVND (reference sequence). The CDR3 runs to 16 residues. V lost 3 bases to trimming and J lost 3 bases; unmatched junction nucleotides: 10.

This clone was counted a single time. The chain recombines TRBV4-1 with TRBJ2-5; TRBD1 is a possible D gene (6 bases). Trimming took off 1 base at V and 3 bases at J, with 6 bases between the two ends. Germline CDR1 MGHRA, CDR2 YSYEKL. The CDR3 covers 13 residues. The CDR3 sequence is CASSQGTEETQYF. The CDR3 nucleotides read TGCGCCAGCAGCCAAGGGACAGAAGAGACCCAGTACTTC.

This rearrangement joins TRBV7-6 to TRBJ2-7; 8 bases map to TRBD2. CDR1 is SGHVS and CDR2 is FNYEAQ in the germline V gene. V lost 6 bases and J lost 2; bases outside the gene matches: 12. This CDR3 contains 16 residues. CDR3 nucleotides: TGTGCCAGCAGTCCCCATCAACTAGCGGCCACCTACGAGCAGTACTTC. It translates to CASSPHQLAATYEQYF. The full variable domain, with the rest looked up from reference TRBV7-6 and TRBJ2-7, is GAGVSQSPRYKVTKRGQDVALRCDPISGHVSLYWYRQALGQGPEFLTYFNYEAQQDKSGLPNDRFSAERPEGSISTLTIQRTEQRDSAMYRCASSPHQLAATYEQYFGPGTRLTVT.